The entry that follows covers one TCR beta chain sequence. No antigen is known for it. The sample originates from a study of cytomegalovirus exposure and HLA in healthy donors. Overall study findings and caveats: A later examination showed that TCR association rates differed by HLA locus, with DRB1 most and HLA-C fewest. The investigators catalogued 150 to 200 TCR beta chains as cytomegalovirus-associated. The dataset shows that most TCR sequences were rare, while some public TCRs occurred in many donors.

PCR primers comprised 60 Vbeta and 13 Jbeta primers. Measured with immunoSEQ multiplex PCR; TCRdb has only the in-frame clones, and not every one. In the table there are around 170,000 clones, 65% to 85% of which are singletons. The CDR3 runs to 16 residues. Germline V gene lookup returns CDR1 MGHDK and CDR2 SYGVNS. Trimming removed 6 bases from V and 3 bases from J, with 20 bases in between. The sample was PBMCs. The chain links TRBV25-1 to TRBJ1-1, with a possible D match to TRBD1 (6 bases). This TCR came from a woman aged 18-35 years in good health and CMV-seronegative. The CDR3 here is CASRMGPGHVDTEAFF. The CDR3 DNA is TGTGCCAGCAGGATGGGCCCGGGACACGTCGACACTGAAGCTTTCTTT.